This passage covers 14 T cell receptor beta chains from one sample sequenced in a study of CD8+ T cells in alopecia areata. The treatment denotes: oral pan-JAK inhibitor, 5-10 mg twice daily. Extraction of RNA preceded its reverse transcription into cDNA, which served as the sequencing template. Repertoires were generated with immunoSEQ multiplex PCR, while TCRdb's copy carries only in-frame clones and drops some. The sample consists of some 150,000 clones, 86% of them appearing once. This sample comprised CD8+ T cells sorted from blood, obtained at week 4, from a patient treated with tofacitinib. These receptors originate from a human donor with alopecia areata.

The chain links TRBV27 to TRBJ2-7, with a possible D match to TRBD1 (6 bases). Germline loops: CDR1 MNHEY, CDR2 SMNVEV (reference sequence). The V and J ends lost 0 bases and 2 bases respectively, with 8 bases between them. The CDR3 totals 14 residues. The CDR3 region has the DNA TGTGCCAGCAGTTTATCCAGGGACACCTACGAGCAGTACTTC. Its protein product is CASSLSRDTYEQYF.

The gene calls are TRBV27 and TRBJ2-7; 7 nucleotides agree with TRBD1. The germline gives CDR1 MNHEY, CDR2 SMNVEV (reference sequence). Trimming cost V 5 bases and J 4 bases; bases outside gene matches: 8. The CDR3 consists of 14 residues. This chain's CDR3 is CASSQLGGRYEQYF. The CDR3 region has the DNA TGTGCCAGCAGTCAACTAGGGGGCAGGTACGAGCAGTACTTC.

This chain joins TRBV9 and TRBJ1-4, with unresolved D. Trimming left V 3 bases short and J 6 bases short, with 9 bases between. The CDR3 has 13 residues. Per germline, CDR1 SGDLS and CDR2 YYNGEE. CDR3 sequence (DNA): TGTGCCAGCAGCGGGCGCTTCGATGAAAAACTGTTTTTT. Residues: CASSGRFDEKLFF.

This clone has a handful of counts. The chain carries TRBV29-1 and TRBJ1-1; 9 bases agree with TRBD1. CDR3 length: 16 amino acids. In germline, CDR1 is SQVTM, CDR2 ANQGSEA. V was clipped by 0 bases and J by 5 bases; unmatched bases: 10. CDR3 region: CSVEDPRQGDRTEAFF. DNA for the CDR3: TGCAGCGTTGAAGATCCCCGACAGGGGGATCGAACTGAAGCTTTCTTT.

The chain couples TRBV27 to TRBJ2-1; 7 nucleotides line up with TRBD1. With 4 bases clipped from V and 7 bases from J, the junction kept 10 bases outside the gene matches. Germline loops: CDR1 MNHEY, CDR2 SMNVEV (reference sequence). The CDR3 length is 15 residues. The CDR3 region has the DNA TGTGCCAGCAGTTCAGCAGGGGGTGGGTTGAATGAGCAGTTCTTC. It translates to CASSSAGGGLNEQFF.

The V gene is TRBV7-3, the J gene TRBJ1-1, with D perhaps TRBD1 (5 bases). Germline assignment: CDR1 SGHTA and CDR2 FQGTGA. V was clipped by 2 bases and J by 5 bases, with 18 bases between them. The CDR3 loop spans 16 amino acids. The CDR3 here is CASSLGTAGINTEAFF. As DNA, the CDR3 is TGTGCCAGCAGCTTAGGGACGGCGGGGATAAATACTGAAGCTTTCTTT.

This chain connects TRBV5-6 to TRBJ2-4; unclear D gene. CDR3 length equals 16 residues. CDR1 and CDR2 from the germline V gene are SGHDT and YYEEEE. V lost 1 base, J lost 5 bases, and 16 bases lay in between. CDR3 residues: CASSLNYKGWENIQYF. The CDR3 bases are TGTGCCAGCAGCTTGAATTACAAGGGTTGGGAAAACATTCAGTACTTC.

The chain couples TRBV2 to TRBJ2-1; D unclear. Germline lookup yields CDR1 SNHLY and CDR2 FYNNEI. CDR3 length equals 11 residues. The V gene lost 7 bases and the J gene lost 4 bases, with 5 bases spanning the gap. This CDR3 is CASISYNEQFF. DNA of the CDR3: TGTGCCAGCATTAGTTACAATGAGCAGTTCTTC.

In this sample, this clone turned up a few times. V gene TRBV7-8 combines with J gene TRBJ2-7; the match to TRBD2 covers 12 bases. This CDR3 has 14 residues. Germline V gene sequence: CDR1 SGHVS, CDR2 FQNEAQ. V lost 5 bases to trimming and J lost 4 bases; unmatched junction nucleotides: 3. The CDR3 nucleotides read TGTGCCAGCAGCCCAGGACTAGCGGGGTACGAGCAGTACTTC. The encoded protein is CASSPGLAGYEQYF.

The sample holds a few counts of this clone. This sequence joins TRBV11-2 and TRBJ2-7, with unresolved D. V lost 2 bases and J lost 6, with 5 bases in between. The germline V gene encodes CDR1 SGHAT and CDR2 FQNNGV. CDR3 length: 11 amino acids. The CDR3 sequence is CASSLSPEQYF. Here the CDR3 DNA reads TGTGCCAGCAGCTTATCTCCCGAGCAGTACTTC.

V and J are TRBV25-1 and TRBJ2-1; no firm D call. Germline CDR1 is MGHDK and CDR2 is SYGVNS. The CDR3 is made up of 10 amino acids. V was trimmed by 5 bases and J by 10 bases, leaving 6 bases between them. This chain's CDR3 is CASSSYEQFF. The CDR3, as DNA: TGTGCCAGCAGTTCCTACGAGCAGTTCTTC. The full variable domain, with the rest looked up from reference TRBV25-1 and TRBJ2-1, is EADIYQTPRYLVIGTGKKITLECSQTMGHDKMYWYQQDPGMELHLIHYSYGVNSTEKGDLSSESTVSRIRTEHFPLTLESARPSHTSQYLCASSSYEQFFGPGTRLTVL.

The chain joins TRBV5-6 to TRBJ2-1; 8 positions match TRBD2. In germline, CDR1 is SGHDT, CDR2 YYEEEE. The CDR3 consists of 16 residues. V lost 3 bases, J lost 4 bases, and 9 bases stayed unmatched. CDR3 nucleotides: TGTGCCAGCAGCTGGGCCTTAGCGGGACGATACAATGAGCAGTTCTTC. It codes for CASSWALAGRYNEQFF.

This clone appeared a single time. The chain joins TRBV5-6 to TRBJ2-1, with a tentative D call TRBD2 (7 bases). From germline, CDR1 is SGHDT and CDR2 YYEEEE. The CDR3 covers 15 residues. The ends were cut back, 0 bases at V and 7 bases at J, with 14 bases in the middle. CDR3 region: CASSLAGAGANEQFF. CDR3 coding DNA: TGTGCCAGCAGCTTGGCCGGTGCGGGGGCAAATGAGCAGTTCTTC.

The chain links TRBV27 to TRBJ2-7; D is unclear. The length of the CDR3 is 13 residues. The V gene's germline CDR1 is MNHEY and CDR2 SMNVEV (reference sequence). Trimming pared 8 bases from V and 2 bases from J, leaving 13 bases between. The DNA for the CDR3 is TGTGCCAGCTCTTTAGCATTACCCTACGAGCAGTACTTC. The encoded protein is CASSLALPYEQYF.